This TCR beta chain was found in a study of patients and donors after allogeneic stem cell transplantation. This clonotype has only one observation. TCRdb ran MiXCR on the RT-PCR reads and lists one entry per CDR3 protein. The sample holds 150,000 to 200,000 distinct CDR3 sequences, more than 20% seen once. Trimming shortened V by 5 bases and J by 3 bases, and 14 bases separated the two germline ends. From germline, CDR1 is ENHRY and CDR2 SYGVKD. CDR3 length equals 14 residues. V gene TRBV10-3 combines with J gene TRBJ2-7; D possibly uses TRBD1 or TRBD2 (6 bases each). The receptor was isolated from a human donor who was either an allogeneic HSCT recipient or a stem cell or donor lymphocyte infusion donor (not recorded which). It is not recorded whose cells these are; they may come from a transplant donor. Sequencing was done on a sample of blood, either unsorted or a sorted T cell fraction (not recorded which). This chain's CDR3 is CAISRRGEIYEQYF. The CDR3 DNA follows: TGTGCCATCAGTAGAAGGGGGGAGATCTACGAGCAGTACTTC.